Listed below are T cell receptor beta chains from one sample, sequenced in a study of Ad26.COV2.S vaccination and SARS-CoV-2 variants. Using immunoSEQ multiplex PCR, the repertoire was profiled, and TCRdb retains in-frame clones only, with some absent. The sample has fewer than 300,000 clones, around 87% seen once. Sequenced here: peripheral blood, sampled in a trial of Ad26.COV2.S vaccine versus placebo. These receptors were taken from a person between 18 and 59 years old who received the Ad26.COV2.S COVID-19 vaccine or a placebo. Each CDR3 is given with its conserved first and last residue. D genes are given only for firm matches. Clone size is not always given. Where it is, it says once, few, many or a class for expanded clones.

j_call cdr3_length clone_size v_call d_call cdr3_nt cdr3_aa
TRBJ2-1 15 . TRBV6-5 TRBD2 TGTGCCAGCAGTTTTCGACTAGCGGGAGCCGATGAGCAGTTCTTC CASSFRLAGADEQFF
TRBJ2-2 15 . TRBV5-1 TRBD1 TGCGCCAGCAGCCCCACAGGGGGCTATACCGGGGAGCTGTTTTTT CASSPTGGYTGELFF
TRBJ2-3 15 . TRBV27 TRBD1 TGTGCCAGCAGCCAGACAGGGCCTGCCACAGATACGCAGTATTTT CASSQTGPATDTQYF
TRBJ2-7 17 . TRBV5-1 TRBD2 TGCGCCAGCAGCTTGACATCAGGGGCTAGCGGGGCCTACGAGCAGTACTTC CASSLTSGASGAYEQYF
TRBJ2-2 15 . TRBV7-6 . TGTGCCAGCAGCTTAGGGGGGACGAACACCGGGGAGCTGTTTTTT CASSLGGTNTGELFF
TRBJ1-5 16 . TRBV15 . TGTGCCACCAGCCCTCCGGCGGGCAGGGCCAATCAGCCCCAGCATTTT CATSPPAGRANQPQHF
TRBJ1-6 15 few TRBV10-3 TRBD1 TGTGCCACAACAACCACGGGACAGGGAAATTCACCCCTCCACTTT CATTTTGQGNSPLHF
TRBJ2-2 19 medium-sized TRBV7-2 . TGTGCCAGCAGCCCCTTAGTCGTGGGCAGGGGCCCCAGCACCGGGGAGCTGTTTTTT CASSPLVVGRGPSTGELFF
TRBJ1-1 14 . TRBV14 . TGTGCCAGCAGCCAATATCAAACGAACACTGAAGCTTTCTTT CASSQYQTNTEAFF
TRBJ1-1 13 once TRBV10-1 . TGCGCCAGCAGTGATCAACCGAACACTGAAGCTTTCTTT CASSDQPNTEAFF
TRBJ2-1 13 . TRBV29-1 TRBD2 TGCAGCGTGCTAGCGGGAGTCCGCAATGAGCAGTTCTTC CSVLAGVRNEQFF
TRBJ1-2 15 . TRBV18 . TGTGCCAGCTCACCAGGGCAGATAGCTAACTATGGCTACACCTTC CASSPGQIANYGYTF
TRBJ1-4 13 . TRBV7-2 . TGTGCCAGCAGCGCCAGGGACGGGGAAAAACTGTTTTTT CASSARDGEKLFF
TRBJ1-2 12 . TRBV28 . TGTGCCAGCAGTTCCCGAACCTATGGCTACACCTTC CASSSRTYGYTF
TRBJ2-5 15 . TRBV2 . TGTGCCAGCAGTGAAGCGCTGGCAGGGCGGGAGACCCAGTACTTC CASSEALAGRETQYF
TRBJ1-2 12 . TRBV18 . TGTGCCAGCTCACCTGAGGCTTGGGGCTACACCTTC CASSPEAWGYTF
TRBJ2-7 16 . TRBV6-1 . TGTGCCAGCAGTGTGACGTGGCGGACAAAGACCTACGAGCAGTACTTC CASSVTWRTKTYEQYF
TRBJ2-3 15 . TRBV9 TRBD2 TGTGCCAGCAGCGCCTCAGCGGGAGTGACAGATACGCAGTATTTT CASSASAGVTDTQYF
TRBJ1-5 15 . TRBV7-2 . TGTGCCAGCAGCCAGTGGGCCGGGAGCAATCAGCCCCAGCATTTT CASSQWAGSNQPQHF
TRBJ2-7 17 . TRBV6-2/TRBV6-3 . TGTGCCAGCAGTACAGGTGAAGACTGGGGATCCTCCTACGAGCAGTACTTC CASSTGEDWGSSYEQYF
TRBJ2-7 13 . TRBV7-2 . TGTGCCAGCAGCCCCCGTGGGCGCCTCGAGCAGTACTTC CASSPRGRLEQYF
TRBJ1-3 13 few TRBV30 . TGTGCCTGGTCGACAGGCTCTGGAAACACCATATATTTT CAWSTGSGNTIYF
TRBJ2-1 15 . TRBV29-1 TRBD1 TGCAGCTCTCCTTCGGGGACAGCGCCAGGAGGTGAGCAGTTCTTC CSSPSGTAPGGEQFF
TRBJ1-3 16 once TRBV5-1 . TGCGCCAGCAGTACCGCGGGGGCCTCTCGAGGAAACACCATATATTTT CASSTAGASRGNTIYF
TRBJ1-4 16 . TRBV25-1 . TGTGCCAGCAGTGAACCCGAGGGCTATCGTAATGAAAAACTGTTTTTT CASSEPEGYRNEKLFF
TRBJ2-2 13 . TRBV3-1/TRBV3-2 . TGTGCCAGCAGCCAAGTAACTATCGGGGAGCTGTTTTTT CASSQVTIGELFF
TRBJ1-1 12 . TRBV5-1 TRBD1 TGCGCCAGCAGCTCGGGCAGGGGGCATGCTTTCTTT CASSSGRGHAFF
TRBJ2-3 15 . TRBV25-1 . TGTGCCAGCAGTGATGGGAAGCGGAGCACAGATACGCAGTATTTT CASSDGKRSTDTQYF
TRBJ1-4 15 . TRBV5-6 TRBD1 TGTGCCAGCAGCTTACTGGGACAGGGGGAAGAAAAACTGTTTTTT CASSLLGQGEEKLFF
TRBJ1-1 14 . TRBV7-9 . TGTGCCAGCAGCTTATCGGAGGGCAACACTGAAGCTTTCTTT CASSLSEGNTEAFF
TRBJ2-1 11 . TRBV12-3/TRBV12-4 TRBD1 TGTGCCAGCACTTCCGGGACAGAAGCGTTCTTC CASTSGTEAFF